Listed below are T cell receptor beta chains from one sample, sequenced in a study of CXCR3-negative and CXCR3-positive naive CD8 T cells. TCRdb reanalyzed the 5' RACE reads, giving one entry per CDR3 protein sequence and no DNA. The sample holds around 130,000 distinct CDR3 sequences. Sequencing used naive CXCR3+ CD8+ T cells from blood. All receptors come from a human donor in good health. Some clones in this sample may be carry-over from other donors' samples. The CDR3 runs from the conserved cysteine through the conserved F or W.

TRBJ2-2	TRBV14	CASSQSSRGAELFF
TRBJ2-7	TRBV28	CASSLASALTYEQYF
TRBJ2-7	TRBV7-2	CASSFPPTGSDYEQYF
TRBJ1-5	TRBV15	CATSRDSGGEPQHF
TRBJ2-7	TRBV12-3/TRBV12-4	CAGSPRRSYEQYF
TRBJ2-2	TRBV5-1	CASSSGQRLNTGELFF
TRBJ1-2	TRBV7-3	CASSVTGTGSYGYTF
TRBJ1-2	TRBV12-3/TRBV12-4	CASSFDRGGYTF
TRBJ2-1	TRBV7-9	CASSLQGTPEQFF
TRBJ2-4	TRBV9	CASSVEERGAKNIQYF
TRBJ1-5	TRBV28	CASAQRDRGNQPQHF
TRBJ2-3	TRBV12-3/TRBV12-4	CASSISGGYTDTQYF
TRBJ1-1	TRBV29-1	CSATTGETEAFF
TRBJ2-1	TRBV9	CASSVALGSSYNEQFF
TRBJ1-4	TRBV27	CASSQDRDGRELFF
TRBJ2-7	TRBV14	CASSQTSWKYEQYF
TRBJ2-1	TRBV6-2/TRBV6-3	CASSSGLAGNNEQFF